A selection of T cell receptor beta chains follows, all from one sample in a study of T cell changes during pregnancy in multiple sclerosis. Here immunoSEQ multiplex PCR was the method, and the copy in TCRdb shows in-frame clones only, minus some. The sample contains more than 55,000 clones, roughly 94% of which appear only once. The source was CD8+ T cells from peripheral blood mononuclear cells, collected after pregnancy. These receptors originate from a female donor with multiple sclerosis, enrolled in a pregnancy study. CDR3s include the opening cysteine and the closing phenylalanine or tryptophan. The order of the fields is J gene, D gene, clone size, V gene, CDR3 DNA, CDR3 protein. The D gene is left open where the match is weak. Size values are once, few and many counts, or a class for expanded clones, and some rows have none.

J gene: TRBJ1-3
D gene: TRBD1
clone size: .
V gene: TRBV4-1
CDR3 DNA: TGCGCCAGCAGCCAGGGACAGGGGAGGCTAGACACCATATATTTT
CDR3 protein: CASSQGQGRLDTIYF

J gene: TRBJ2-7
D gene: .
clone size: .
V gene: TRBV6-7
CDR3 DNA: TGTGCCAGCCCTCTAGCTCCCTACGAGCAGTACTTC
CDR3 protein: CASPLAPYEQYF

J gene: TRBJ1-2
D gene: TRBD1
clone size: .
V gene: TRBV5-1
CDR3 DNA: TGCGCCACTCATCAGACAGGGGAGGACTATGGCTACACCTTC
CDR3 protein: CATHQTGEDYGYTF

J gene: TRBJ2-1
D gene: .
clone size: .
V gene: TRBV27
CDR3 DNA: TGTGCCAGCGCCTTGATAGGCGGGATAGGTAATGAGCAGTTCTTC
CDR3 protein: CASALIGGIGNEQFF

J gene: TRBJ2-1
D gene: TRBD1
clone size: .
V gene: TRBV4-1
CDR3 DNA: TGCGCCAGCGTCCCACGGGACAGCAATGAGCAGTTCTTC
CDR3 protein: CASVPRDSNEQFF

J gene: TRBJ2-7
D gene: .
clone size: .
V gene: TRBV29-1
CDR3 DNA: TGCAGCGTTGAGGCCCTCCAGGGGTCTGACTTGTACGAGCAGTACTTC
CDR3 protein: CSVEALQGSDLYEQYF

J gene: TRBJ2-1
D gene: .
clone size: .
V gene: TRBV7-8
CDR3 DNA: TGTGCCAGCAGCTTAGGCGGGGTAAACAATGAGCAGTTCTTC
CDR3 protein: CASSLGGVNNEQFF

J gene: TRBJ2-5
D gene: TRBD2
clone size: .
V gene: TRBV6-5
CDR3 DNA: TGTGCCAGCAGGGAACACGAGACTAGCGGTAGGGTCCAGTACTTC
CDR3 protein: CASREHETSGRVQYF

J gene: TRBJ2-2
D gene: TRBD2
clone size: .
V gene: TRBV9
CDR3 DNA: TGTGCCAGCAGCGCCTCCTACAGGGGGCGTGGGACTAGCGGGGTATCGAACACCGGGGAGCTGTTTTTT
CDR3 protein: CASSASYRGRGTSGVSNTGELFF

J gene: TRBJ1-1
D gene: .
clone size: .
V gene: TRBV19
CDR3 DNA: TGTGCCAGTAGGGCAGGGGAGCAAACTGAAGCTTTCTTT
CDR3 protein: CASRAGEQTEAFF

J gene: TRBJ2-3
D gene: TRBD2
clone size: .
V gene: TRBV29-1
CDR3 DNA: TGCAGCGTTTCTAGCGGGAGGACCGACCCCACAGATACGCAGTATTTT
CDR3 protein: CSVSSGRTDPTDTQYF

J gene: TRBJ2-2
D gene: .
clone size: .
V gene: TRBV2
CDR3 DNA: TGTGCCAGCAGGCTAGCCGGGGAGCTGTTTTTT
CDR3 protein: CASRLAGELFF

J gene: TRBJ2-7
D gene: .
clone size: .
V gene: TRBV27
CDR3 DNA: TGTGCCAGCAGTGCCTATGCGGGTGCCAGCTCCTACGAGCAGTACTTC
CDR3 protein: CASSAYAGASSYEQYF

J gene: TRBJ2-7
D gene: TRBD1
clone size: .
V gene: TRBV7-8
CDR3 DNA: TGTGCCAGCAGCTCTGGACAGGGAGAACACTTC
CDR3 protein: CASSSGQGEHF

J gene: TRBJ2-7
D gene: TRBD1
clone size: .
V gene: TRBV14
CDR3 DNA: TGTGCCAGCAGCCAGACAGGGTACCCCGTATACGAGCAGTACTTC
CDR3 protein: CASSQTGYPVYEQYF

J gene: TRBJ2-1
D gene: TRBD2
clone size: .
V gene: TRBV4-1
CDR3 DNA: TGCGCCAGCAGCCAAGGACTAGCGGGACTCTCCTACAATGAGCAGTTCTTC
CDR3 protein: CASSQGLAGLSYNEQFF

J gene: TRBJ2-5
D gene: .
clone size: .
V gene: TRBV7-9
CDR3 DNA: TGTGCCAGCAGCTCCAGGGCCTCGAACCAAGAGACCCAGTACTTC
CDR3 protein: CASSSRASNQETQYF

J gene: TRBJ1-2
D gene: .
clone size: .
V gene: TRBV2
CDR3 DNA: TGTGCCAGCAGTCCCACAGGTGGGGGCGCGGGCGAAAAAACCTTC
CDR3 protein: CASSPTGGGAGEKTF

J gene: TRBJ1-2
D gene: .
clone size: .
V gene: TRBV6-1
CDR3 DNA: TGTGCCAGCAGTGAAAGCGGGACTTTCTATGGCTACACCTTC
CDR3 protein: CASSESGTFYGYTF

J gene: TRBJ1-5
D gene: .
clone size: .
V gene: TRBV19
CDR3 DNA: TGTGCCAGTAGTATACAAGGGGGGGGCAATCAGCCCCAGCATTTT
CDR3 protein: CASSIQGGGNQPQHF

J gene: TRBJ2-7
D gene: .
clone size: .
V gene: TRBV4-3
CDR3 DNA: TGCGCCAGCAGCTTGAGTTCAGGCTCCTACGAGCAGTACTTC
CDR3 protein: CASSLSSGSYEQYF

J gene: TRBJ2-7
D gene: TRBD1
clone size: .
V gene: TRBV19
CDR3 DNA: TGTGCCAGTAGCCTCGGGACAGGGGTTTCGGTCTACGAGCAGTACTTC
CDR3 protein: CASSLGTGVSVYEQYF

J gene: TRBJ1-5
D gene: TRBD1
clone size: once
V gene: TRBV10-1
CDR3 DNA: TGCGCCAGCAGTTGCCGCTCCAAAGAAGGGACAGGACAACCACAGGGCAATCAGCCCCAGCATTTT
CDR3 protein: CASSCRSKEGTGQPQGNQPQHF

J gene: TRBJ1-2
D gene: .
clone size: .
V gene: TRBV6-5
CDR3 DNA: TGTGCCAGCAGTTACTCGAGACACGGTGGCTACACCTTC
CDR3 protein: CASSYSRHGGYTF

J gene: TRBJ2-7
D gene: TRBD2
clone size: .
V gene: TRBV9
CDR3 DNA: TGTGCCAGCAGCGTAGATCTAGCGGGAGAGGACGAGCAGTACTTC
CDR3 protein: CASSVDLAGEDEQYF

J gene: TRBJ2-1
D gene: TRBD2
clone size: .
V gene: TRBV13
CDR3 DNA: TGTGCCAGCAGCCCTTTGGGGAGTGGGGGAGGGCCGGGGAATGAGCAGTTCTTC
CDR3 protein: CASSPLGSGGGPGNEQFF

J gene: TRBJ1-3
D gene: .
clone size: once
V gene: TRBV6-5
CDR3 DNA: TGTGCCAGCAGGTCCCCTTCAGCTGGAAACACCATATATTTT
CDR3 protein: CASRSPSAGNTIYF

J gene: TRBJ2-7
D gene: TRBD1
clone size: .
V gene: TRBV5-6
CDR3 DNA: TGTGCCAGCAGCTTCATCACCGGGACAGGGACATCCTACGAGCAGTACTTC
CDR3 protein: CASSFITGTGTSYEQYF

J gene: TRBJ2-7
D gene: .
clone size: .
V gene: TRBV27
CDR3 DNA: TGTGCCAGCAGTTTATCGGATCCGCGGGACTACGAGCAGTACTTC
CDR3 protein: CASSLSDPRDYEQYF

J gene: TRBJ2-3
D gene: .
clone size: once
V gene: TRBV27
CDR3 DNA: TGTGCCAGCAGTAAGTCCTTCCGAGGCACAGATACGCAGTATTTT
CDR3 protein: CASSKSFRGTDTQYF

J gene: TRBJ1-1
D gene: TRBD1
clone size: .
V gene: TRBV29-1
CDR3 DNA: TGCAGCGTGAGCCGGGACAGCTTTGAAGCTTTCTTT
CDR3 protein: CSVSRDSFEAFF

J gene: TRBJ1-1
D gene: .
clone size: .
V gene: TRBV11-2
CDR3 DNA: TGCGCCTGGCAGGGCGTCATGAACACTGAAGCTTTCTTT
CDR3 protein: CAWQGVMNTEAFF

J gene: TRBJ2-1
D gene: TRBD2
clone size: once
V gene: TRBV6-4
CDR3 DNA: TGTGCCAGCGACCCGGGACTAGCGGGAGTATTGACCTACAATGAGCAGTTCTTC
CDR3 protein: CASDPGLAGVLTYNEQFF

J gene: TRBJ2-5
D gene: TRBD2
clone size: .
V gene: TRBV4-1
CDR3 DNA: TGCGCCAGCAGCCAACCAGAGGGACTAGCGGGAATAGAGACCCAGTACTTC
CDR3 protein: CASSQPEGLAGIETQYF

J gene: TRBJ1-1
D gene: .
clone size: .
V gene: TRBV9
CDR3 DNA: TGTGCCAGCAGCCCTCACGGGGGGGCTGAAGCTTTCTTT
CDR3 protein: CASSPHGGAEAFF

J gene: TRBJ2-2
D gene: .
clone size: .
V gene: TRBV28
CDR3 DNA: TGTGCCAGCAGGCCTGTGGGGGCGGCCGGGGAGCTGTTTTTT
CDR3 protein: CASRPVGAAGELFF

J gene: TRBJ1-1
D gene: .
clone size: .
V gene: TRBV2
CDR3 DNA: TGTGCCAGCAGACTTTTGAACACTGAAGCTTTCTTT
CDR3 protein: CASRLLNTEAFF

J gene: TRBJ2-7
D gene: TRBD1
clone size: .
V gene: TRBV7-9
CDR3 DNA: TGTGCCACCAGACGGACAGGGGGGGTCGAGCAGTACTTC
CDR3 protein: CATRRTGGVEQYF

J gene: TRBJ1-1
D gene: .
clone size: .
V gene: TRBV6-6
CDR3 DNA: TGTGCCAGCAGCTCAGGGCCCGGAGCTTTCTTT
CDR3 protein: CASSSGPGAFF

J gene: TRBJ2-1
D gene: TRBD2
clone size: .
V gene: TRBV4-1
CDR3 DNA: TGCGCCAGCAGCCAGGAGAGCGGGAGCGCATACAATGAGCAGTTCTTC
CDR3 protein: CASSQESGSAYNEQFF

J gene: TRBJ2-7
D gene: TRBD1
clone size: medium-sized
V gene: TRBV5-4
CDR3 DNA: TGTGCCAGCAGCGAGACAGGGGAGATCTCCTACGAGCAGTACTTC
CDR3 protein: CASSETGEISYEQYF

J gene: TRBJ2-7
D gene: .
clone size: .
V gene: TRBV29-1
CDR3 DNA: TGCAGCGTTGAGGGCAGGGACTACGAGCAGTACTTC
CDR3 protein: CSVEGRDYEQYF

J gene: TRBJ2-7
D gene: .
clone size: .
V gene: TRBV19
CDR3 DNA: TGTGCCAGTAGTATAGGTCAGGGCTCCTACGAGCAGTACTTC
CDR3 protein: CASSIGQGSYEQYF

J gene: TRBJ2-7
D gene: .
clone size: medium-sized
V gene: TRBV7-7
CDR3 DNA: TGTGCCAGCAGCCAATTCCAGGGCTACGAGCAGTACTTC
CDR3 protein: CASSQFQGYEQYF

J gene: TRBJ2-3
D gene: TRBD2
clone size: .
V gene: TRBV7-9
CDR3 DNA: TGTGCCAGCAGCTTCCCTCGGCTAGCGGGGCGCACAGATACGCAGTATTTT
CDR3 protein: CASSFPRLAGRTDTQYF

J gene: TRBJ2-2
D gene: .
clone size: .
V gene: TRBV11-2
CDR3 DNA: TGTGCCAGCAGCTTATTACCTGCGTGGACCGGGGAGCTGTTTTTT
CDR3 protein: CASSLLPAWTGELFF

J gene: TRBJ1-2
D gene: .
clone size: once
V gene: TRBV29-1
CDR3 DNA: TGCAGCGTTGCGGGGGACGGCTACACCTTC
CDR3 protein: CSVAGDGYTF

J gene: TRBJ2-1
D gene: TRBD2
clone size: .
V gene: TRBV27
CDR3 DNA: TGTGCCAGCAGTAAGCGGGGTCCCTCGGATGAGCAGTTCTTC
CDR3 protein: CASSKRGPSDEQFF

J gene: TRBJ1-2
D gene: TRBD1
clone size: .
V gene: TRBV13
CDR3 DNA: TGTGCCAGCAGCTTACCCATGGCAGGGACAGGCTCTAACTATGGCTACACCTTC
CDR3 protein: CASSLPMAGTGSNYGYTF

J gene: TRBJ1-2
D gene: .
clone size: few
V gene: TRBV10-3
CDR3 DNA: TGTGCCAGCAGTGGACCGGGGTATGGCTACACCTTC
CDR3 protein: CASSGPGYGYTF

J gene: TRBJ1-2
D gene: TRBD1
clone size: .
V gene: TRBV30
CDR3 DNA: TGTGCCTGGGAATGGGGGACAGGGGGCGTTCTCGGAGGCTACACCTTC
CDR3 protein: CAWEWGTGGVLGGYTF

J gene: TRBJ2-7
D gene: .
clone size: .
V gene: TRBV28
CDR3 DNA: TGTGCCAGCAGTTTAGAGACAGGATTTTCGAGCTCCTACGAGCAGTACTTC
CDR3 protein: CASSLETGFSSSYEQYF

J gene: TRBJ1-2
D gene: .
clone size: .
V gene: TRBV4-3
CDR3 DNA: TGCGCCAGCAGCCAAGGGCAGGACTATGGCTACACCTTC
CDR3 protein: CASSQGQDYGYTF

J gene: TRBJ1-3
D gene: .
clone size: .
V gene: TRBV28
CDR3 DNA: TGTGCCAGCAGTTTGGGGGGGTCTGGAAACACCATATATTTT
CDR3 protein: CASSLGGSGNTIYF

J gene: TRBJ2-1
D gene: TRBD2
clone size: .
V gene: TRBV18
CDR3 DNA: TGTGCCAGCTCACCACCTACGGGGGGGATTATTGAGCAGTTCTTC
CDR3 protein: CASSPPTGGIIEQFF

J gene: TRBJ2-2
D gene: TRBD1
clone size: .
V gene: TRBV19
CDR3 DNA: TGTGCCAGCGAGCTCCCGACAGGGTCGGCCACCGGGGAGCTGTTTTTT
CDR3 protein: CASELPTGSATGELFF

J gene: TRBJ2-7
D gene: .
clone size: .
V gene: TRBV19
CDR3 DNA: TGTGCCAGTAGTCCCTTCGGGGACGAGCAGTACTTC
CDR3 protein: CASSPFGDEQYF

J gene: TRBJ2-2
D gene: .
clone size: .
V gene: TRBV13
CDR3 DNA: TGTGCCAGCAGCCAAACAGGGTCCACCGGGGAGCTGTTTTTT
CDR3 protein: CASSQTGSTGELFF

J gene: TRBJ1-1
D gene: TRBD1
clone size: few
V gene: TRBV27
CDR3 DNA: TGTGCCAGCAGCTCGGGCCAGGGGGCGTTTACTGAAGCTTTCTTT
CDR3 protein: CASSSGQGAFTEAFF